The entry below describes one TCR beta chain. The repertoire was sequenced with immunoSEQ multiplex PCR; TCRdb's copy has only in-frame clones and lacks some. The table records roughly 130,000 clones, more than 90% of them present only once. The length of the CDR3 is 14 residues. Germline V gene sequence: CDR1 MGHRA, CDR2 YSYEKL. V was pared by 1 base and J by 11 bases, with 8 bases of the junction left unmatched. These data come from a study of control samples from healthy donors and cancer patients. This receptor was identified in a man aged 25 to 45 in good health. The source material was blood. This rearrangement joins TRBV4-1 to TRBJ2-3; TRBD1 aligns across 8 bases. The CDR3 bases are TGCGCCAGCAGCCAAGCGGGACAGGCCTTTTTGCAGTATTTT. It specifies CASSQAGQAFLQYF.